Listed below are T cell receptor beta chains from one sample, sequenced in a study of regulatory T cells in long-lasting Graves disease. MiXCR, applied by TCRdb to the multiplex PCR reads, yields one record per CDR3 protein. The sample lists under 800,000 distinct CDR3 sequences, roughly 15% seen once, with about 18% in the top ten. The data were also submitted as part of a second study, on T cells in Graves' hyperthyroidism and ophthalmopathy.

This sample comprised peripheral blood mononuclear cells (PBMCs), obtained at new diagnosis, from a patient treated with antithyroid drugs. Receptor source: a woman aged 25 to 39 with Graves disease. CDR3s include the opening cysteine and the closing phenylalanine or tryptophan. D genes are given only for firm matches. Clone size appears in some rows only: once, few, many, or a class for an expanded clone.

J: TRBJ2-1
size: few
D: NA
V: TRBV20-1
DNA: TGCAGTGCGTTTAGCGGAGGGTCCCCTCTCGACAATGAGCAGTTCTTC
CDR3: CSAFSGGSPLDNEQFF

J: TRBJ2-7
size: NA
D: NA
V: TRBV30
DNA: TGTGCCTGGAGTGCACTATGGGGACCCGAAACCGAGAAGTACTTC
CDR3: CAWSALWGPETEKYF

J: TRBJ1-5
size: many
D: TRBD1
V: TRBV2
DNA: TGTGCCAGCAGTGCCCAGGGGGACGGGCAGCCCCAGCATTTT
CDR3: CASSAQGDGQPQHF

J: TRBJ1-2
size: NA
D: NA
V: TRBV11-2
DNA: TGTGCCAGCAGCTCGACCGAAGGGGGCTACACCTTC
CDR3: CASSSTEGGYTF

J: TRBJ1-1
size: NA
D: NA
V: TRBV2
DNA: TGTGCCAGCAGTGGAGATATGAACACTGAAGCTTTCTTT
CDR3: CASSGDMNTEAFF

J: TRBJ2-7
size: once
D: TRBD1
V: TRBV12-3/TRBV12-4
DNA: TGCGCCAGCAGCCAAGCTGCCGGACAGGGGGTCTACGAGCAGTACTTC
CDR3: CASSQAAGQGVYEQYF

J: TRBJ2-7
size: NA
D: NA
V: TRBV9
DNA: TGTGCCAGCAGCCCCTCCCTTTCGAACGAGCAGTACTTC
CDR3: CASSPSLSNEQYF

J: TRBJ2-7
size: few
D: TRBD1
V: TRBV28
DNA: TGTGCCAGCAGCTCCTCGGGACAGGGGAATTACGAGCAGTACTTC
CDR3: CASSSSGQGNYEQYF

J: TRBJ1-1
size: many
D: TRBD1
V: TRBV15
DNA: TGTGCCACCAGTCGACAGGGTGGCACTGAAGCTTTCTTT
CDR3: CATSRQGGTEAFF

J: TRBJ2-2
size: few
D: TRBD1
V: TRBV3-1
DNA: TGTGCCAGCACCGATACAGGGGGCGGACTTAGCCCCGGGGAGCTGTTTTTT
CDR3: CASTDTGGGLSPGELFF

J: TRBJ2-6
size: many
D: TRBD1
V: TRBV20-1
DNA: TGCAGTGCGCATCCGGGACAGGGTTATGGTGCTGGGGCCAACGTCCTGACTTTC
CDR3: CSAHPGQGYGAGANVLTF

J: TRBJ2-3
size: NA
D: NA
V: TRBV10-1
DNA: TGCGCCAGCAGTGGTAGCGTAACCGGGGATACGCAGTATTTT
CDR3: CASSGSVTGDTQYF

J: TRBJ2-3
size: NA
D: TRBD2
V: TRBV6-1
DNA: TGTGCCAGCAGTGAGACCGGGACTAGCGGGACCCCAGATACGCAGTATTTT
CDR3: CASSETGTSGTPDTQYF

J: TRBJ1-4
size: many
D: NA
V: TRBV29-1
DNA: TGCAGCGTTGTAGAGGGACAAGGCTTTGAAAAACTGTTTTTT
CDR3: CSVVEGQGFEKLFF

J: TRBJ2-7
size: many
D: TRBD2
V: TRBV20-1
DNA: TGCAGTGCTAGATCTGGACTAGCGGGAGGGGAGCGGGAGCAGTACTTC
CDR3: CSARSGLAGGEREQYF

J: TRBJ1-1
size: many
D: NA
V: TRBV9
DNA: TGTGCCAGCAGCGCCGTCCCGGGAGGGGAAGCTTTCTTT
CDR3: CASSAVPGGEAFF

J: TRBJ2-1
size: many
D: TRBD2
V: TRBV15
DNA: TGTGCCACCAGCAGAGATCTAGAAGCGGGAGAGCAGTTCTTC
CDR3: CATSRDLEAGEQFF

J: TRBJ2-7
size: NA
D: TRBD1
V: TRBV28
DNA: TGTGCCATAAATTCCGGGACAGGGGCCTCCTACGAGCAGTACTTC
CDR3: CAINSGTGASYEQYF

J: TRBJ1-2
size: few
D: NA
V: TRBV28
DNA: TGTGCCATTGAGGGGGGACTAGGCTATGGCTACACCTTC
CDR3: CAIEGGLGYGYTF

J: TRBJ1-5
size: many
D: NA
V: TRBV6-5
DNA: TGTGCCAGCAGTTGGGTTGTGGGGGGACAGCCCCAGCATTTT
CDR3: CASSWVVGGQPQHF